The rows below give T cell receptor beta chains drawn from one sample of a study of response to subunit inactivated influenza vaccine. TCRdb independently ran MiXCR on the RT-PCR reads; one entry per CDR3 protein. The repertoire holds about 500,000 distinct CDR3 sequences, with about 15% as singletons. The source was CD4+ T cells sorted from PBMCs, collected 23 months after vaccination. Receptor source: a man between 50 and 75 years old who received an inactivated influenza vaccine. Both conserved end residues are part of each CDR3. The D gene is left open where the match is weak. A clone size is listed for some rows: how often the clone was seen (once, few, many), or a class if it is expanded.

cdr3_nt,cdr3_aa,j_call,d_call,v_call,clone_size
TGTGCCAGCAGCTTAGCTCACCTAGGTACGCAGTATTTT,CASSLAHLGTQYF,TRBJ2-3,.,TRBV7-9,.
TGTGCCGCCCATCAGGGGGCCAACACTGAAGCTTTCTTT,CAAHQGANTEAFF,TRBJ1-1,TRBD1,TRBV10-3,.
TGTGCCAGCAGCCCAGAGCCAGTAGCGGGTCTGAGGAACATTCAGTACTTC,CASSPEPVAGLRNIQYF,TRBJ2-4,TRBD2,TRBV9,.
TGTGCCAGCAGCAGGCTAGCGGGAGGGCCTGGCAAAAACATTCAGTACTTC,CASSRLAGGPGKNIQYF,TRBJ2-4,TRBD2,TRBV11-2,.
TGTGCCAGCAGCTCGTATGGAGGCATTCAGTACTTC,CASSSYGGIQYF,TRBJ2-4,.,TRBV7-2,.
TGTGCCAGCAGAATGTTAGCTGGCTATGAGCAGTTCTTC,CASRMLAGYEQFF,TRBJ2-1,.,TRBV27,.
TGTGCCAGCAGTTTAATGGGGGAAAATGAAAAACTGTTTTTT,CASSLMGENEKLFF,TRBJ1-4,.,TRBV12-3/TRBV12-4,many
TGTGCCAGCAGCTCTGGAACAGGGGGTCGGGCAGATACGCAGTATTTT,CASSSGTGGRADTQYF,TRBJ2-3,TRBD1,TRBV4-2,few
TGTGCCAGCAGTTTAATGGCAGGACGGAATGAGCGGTTCTTC,CASSLMAGRNERFF,TRBJ2-1,.,TRBV12-3/TRBV12-4,.
TGTGCCAGCAGCCAGGGACAGGTTTTTACGGGATACGAGCAGTACTTC,CASSQGQVFTGYEQYF,TRBJ2-7,TRBD1,TRBV11-2,few
TGCAGCGTCAGGACTAGCGCCGAACCCTACGAGCAGTACTTC,CSVRTSAEPYEQYF,TRBJ2-7,TRBD2,TRBV29-1,.
TGTGCCAGTCCCACCGGGATGGTAGATGAAAACATTCAGTACTTC,CASPTGMVDENIQYF,TRBJ2-4,.,TRBV27,.
TGTGCCAGCAGTCATGGAGGGTCCTACAATGAGCAGTTCTTC,CASSHGGSYNEQFF,TRBJ2-1,.,TRBV6-2/TRBV6-3,.
TGTGCCAGCAGAACGGGACAGGGGGCCGGGGAGCTGTTTTTT,CASRTGQGAGELFF,TRBJ2-2,TRBD1,TRBV12-3/TRBV12-4,.
TGTGCCAGCAGTTTCTCAGGGGTGCGTTCACCCCTCCACTTT,CASSFSGVRSPLHF,TRBJ1-6,.,TRBV27,.
TGCAGTGCTAACGAGGGAATAACTAGCGGGAGATACAATGAGCAGTTCTTC,CSANEGITSGRYNEQFF,TRBJ2-1,TRBD2,TRBV20-1,.
TGTGCCAGCAGTTTGCATCGAACAAGGGATTCACCCCTCCACTTT,CASSLHRTRDSPLHF,TRBJ1-6,.,TRBV12-3/TRBV12-4,.
TGTGCCATCAGTGATAAGCGGGAGACTGAGCAGTTCTTC,CAISDKRETEQFF,TRBJ2-1,TRBD2,TRBV10-3,few
TGCAGTGCTAGAAGTCTAGCGAAGACCTACGAGCAGTACTTC,CSARSLAKTYEQYF,TRBJ2-7,.,TRBV20-1,few
TGTGCCAGCAGCTTGGTTCGTTTGGGTTTGTGGGAGTCTTCCTACAATGAGCAGTTCTTC,CASSLVRLGLWESSYNEQFF,TRBJ2-1,.,TRBV5-4,.
TGTGCCAGCAGCTTAACCAGGACAGGGCCCAATCAGCCCCAGCATTTT,CASSLTRTGPNQPQHF,TRBJ1-5,TRBD1,TRBV7-2,few
TGTGCCAGCAGCCCGGTGAACTCTGGGGCCAACGTCCTGACTTTC,CASSPVNSGANVLTF,TRBJ2-6,.,TRBV3-1,.
TGTGCCAGCAGTTTTATCGGGGCCAAAGAGACCCAGTACTTC,CASSFIGAKETQYF,TRBJ2-5,.,TRBV28,.
TGTGCCAGCAGTACGGGACATCTTGGCAATCAGCCCCAGCATTTT,CASSTGHLGNQPQHF,TRBJ1-5,.,TRBV6-2/TRBV6-3,.
TGCAGTGCAGCACAGGGCCAGCCCCAGCATTTT,CSAAQGQPQHF,TRBJ1-5,.,TRBV20-1,.
TGCGCCAGCAGCCCGGGGGGGGGACAGTTCGGCGAGCAGTACTTC,CASSPGGGQFGEQYF,TRBJ2-7,.,TRBV5-1,few
TGTGCCAGCAGTTTGGGCAGGGTGAGCTCCTACGAGCAGTACTTC,CASSLGRVSSYEQYF,TRBJ2-7,.,TRBV12-3/TRBV12-4,few
TGTGCCAGCAGCTTAAAACTTGAGGCTAATAACGAGCAGTACTTC,CASSLKLEANNEQYF,TRBJ2-7,.,TRBV11-2,few
TGCGCCAGCGGGTCAGGGGCAAACACCGGGGAGCTGTTTTTT,CASGSGANTGELFF,TRBJ2-2,.,TRBV5-1,.
TGTGCCAGCGGTAGAGAAGGGAAGGGGCGGCCCTCGAACACCGGGGAGCTGTTTTTT,CASGREGKGRPSNTGELFF,TRBJ2-2,.,TRBV6-1,.
TGTGCCAGCAGTTTAGCCGGACAGGGGGCGGAGACCCAGTACTTC,CASSLAGQGAETQYF,TRBJ2-5,TRBD1,TRBV12-3/TRBV12-4,once
TGTGCCAGCAGGACCTTAGGAACCCAGTACTTC,CASRTLGTQYF,TRBJ2-5,.,TRBV6-5,few
TGTGCCAGCAGCCCGACTAGCGGGTCGAACACCGGGGAGCTGTTTTTT,CASSPTSGSNTGELFF,TRBJ2-2,TRBD2,TRBV7-7,once
TGTGCCAGCAGCCAAGATCGGGCGGGGGGCCGACTCAACACCGGGGAGCTGTTTTTT,CASSQDRAGGRLNTGELFF,TRBJ2-2,TRBD2,TRBV3-1,.
TGTGCCAGCAGTCCTAGACAGCGAAGCTCTGGAAACACCATATATTTT,CASSPRQRSSGNTIYF,TRBJ1-3,.,TRBV14,.
TGTGCCAGCGGACGGGACAGGGGGGATTCACCCCTCCACTTT,CASGRDRGDSPLHF,TRBJ1-6,TRBD1,TRBV2,.
TGTGCCAGCAGTCGCAGGGACCAGGAATATGGCTACACCTTC,CASSRRDQEYGYTF,TRBJ1-2,.,TRBV7-2,.
TGTGCCAGCAGCTCGTCAGGGATTGGCGAGCAGTACTTC,CASSSSGIGEQYF,TRBJ2-7,.,TRBV7-6,.
TGTGCCAGCAGCCAAGATAGGCCAGGGATGACCCAGTACTTC,CASSQDRPGMTQYF,TRBJ2-5,.,TRBV4-2,many
TGCAGTGCTACTTCTCGGGACAGGCTAGAGTACGAGCAGTACTTC,CSATSRDRLEYEQYF,TRBJ2-7,TRBD1,TRBV20-1,few
TGTGCCACCAGTGACGTGGGGTCCTATGGCTACACCTTC,CATSDVGSYGYTF,TRBJ1-2,.,TRBV24-1,.
TGTGCCAGCACCCCGATGGGACAGGGCGCCTACGAGCAGTACTTC,CASTPMGQGAYEQYF,TRBJ2-7,TRBD1,TRBV6-1,.
TGTGCCAGCAGAACCCCGGCACAAAACACAGATACGCAGTATTTT,CASRTPAQNTDTQYF,TRBJ2-3,.,TRBV6-2/TRBV6-3,few
TGTGCCAGCAGCCGAGATAACTCTGGAAACACCATATATTTT,CASSRDNSGNTIYF,TRBJ1-3,.,TRBV11-2,many
TGCAGTGCTAGACCACAACAGGGCAACGATGAAAAACTGTTTTTT,CSARPQQGNDEKLFF,TRBJ1-4,.,TRBV20-1,.
TGCGCCAGCAGCTTAGACAGAACTAACTATGGCTACACCTTC,CASSLDRTNYGYTF,TRBJ1-2,.,TRBV5-1,.
TGCGCCAGCAGCCCTCCGGGACTGTCGCAGTACAATGAGCAGTTCTTC,CASSPPGLSQYNEQFF,TRBJ2-1,.,TRBV5-1,few
TGTGCCAGCAGCTTAGAACGCGGGACAGGTCAGCCCCAGCATTTT,CASSLERGTGQPQHF,TRBJ1-5,TRBD1,TRBV7-2,few
TGCGCCAGCAGAAAACAACTCTGGGACAATGAGCAGTTCTTC,CASRKQLWDNEQFF,TRBJ2-1,.,TRBV5-1,.
TGTGCCAGTAGTCCGCGAGGGGCGGTCCCCGGGGAGCTGTTTTTT,CASSPRGAVPGELFF,TRBJ2-2,.,TRBV19,.
TGTGCCACCAGCAGAGCTCGGGACACCTCCTACGAGCAGTACTTC,CATSRARDTSYEQYF,TRBJ2-7,.,TRBV15,.
TGCAGTGCTAAGGGGGGGCCGAGATTAGCAGATACGCAGTATTTT,CSAKGGPRLADTQYF,TRBJ2-3,.,TRBV20-1,few